This T cell receptor (beta chain) appears in the sequencing data of a study of CD8 T cells in Susac syndrome. The study sequenced TCR beta in blood CD8+ and CD4+ T cells. This clonotype was detected only once. Random hexamers served to reverse transcribe roughly 0.5 to 1 ug RNA. Multiplex immunoSEQ PCR targeted 54 Vbeta and 13 Jbeta TCR beta segments. TCRdb itself ran the immunoSEQ multiplex PCR reads through MiXCR, one entry per CDR3 protein. Of 400,000 or so distinct CDR3 sequences in the sample, approximately 85% were seen once. The source is a human donor with multiple sclerosis. Sequenced: CD8+ T cells from PBMCs.

The CDR3 sequence: CASSQELNPNEQFF. In nucleotides, the CDR3 is TGCGCCAGCAGCCAAGAGTTGAATCCCAATGAGCAGTTCTTC. This sequence joins TRBV4-1 and TRBJ2-1; D is ambiguous. Trimming removed 0 bases from V and 6 bases from J, with 9 bases in between. The CDR3 runs 14 residues. Germline V gene lookup returns CDR1 MGHRA and CDR2 YSYEKL.